The T cell receptor beta chain described here comes from a study of blood T cell repertoires in COVID-19. Here immunoSEQ multiplex PCR was the method, and the copy in TCRdb shows in-frame clones only, minus some. The top ten hold 7% to 10% of the sample, which has over 400,000 clones, 75% to 90% seen once. Clinical history as reported by participants underpinned cohort assignment. Trimming removed 8 bases from V and 2 bases from J, with 7 bases in between. Looked up from germline, CDR1 is MNHEY and CDR2 is SVGAGI. The CDR3 is 12 residues long. Sequenced input: PBMCs or T cells enriched from blood (not recorded which). V gene TRBV6-5 combines with J gene TRBJ1-3, with D tentatively TRBD1 (5 bases). The receptor was isolated from a woman aged 55-70 years who had recovered from COVID-19. In DNA, the CDR3 is TGTGCCAGCTGGGGGGCTGGAAACACCATATATTTT. Translated, it gives CASWGAGNTIYF.